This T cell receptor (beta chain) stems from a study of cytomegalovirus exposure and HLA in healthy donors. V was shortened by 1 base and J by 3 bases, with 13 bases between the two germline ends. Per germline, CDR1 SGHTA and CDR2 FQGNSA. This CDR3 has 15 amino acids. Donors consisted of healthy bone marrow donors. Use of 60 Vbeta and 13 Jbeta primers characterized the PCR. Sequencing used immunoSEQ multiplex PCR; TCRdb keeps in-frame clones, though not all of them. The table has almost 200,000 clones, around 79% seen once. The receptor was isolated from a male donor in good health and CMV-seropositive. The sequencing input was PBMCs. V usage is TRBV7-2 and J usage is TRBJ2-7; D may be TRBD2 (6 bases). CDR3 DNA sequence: TGTGCCAGCAGCTTAGACGGGAGTCTACTCTACGAGCAGTACTTC. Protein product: CASSLDGSLLYEQYF.